This T cell receptor beta chain is drawn from a study of regulatory T cells in long-lasting Graves disease. Study-wide results and caveats: Persistent disease showed a preference for TRBV28, TRBJ1-2 and TRBJ2-5.

Assembly of TCR beta libraries relied on iRepertoire HTBI primers together with Arm-PCR of CDR3 regions. Original methodology: Analysis of the samples identified over 60 TRBV and 13 to 15 TRBJ segments. TCRdb re-analysed the multiplex PCR reads in MiXCR, keeping a single row per CDR3 protein. The authors' filters were not applied to this entry. The sample consists of hundreds of thousands of distinct CDR3 sequences, approximately 15% of them appearing once. This clonotype occurred a few times. Its target is not known. CDR3 size: 15 residues. CDR1 LGHDT and CDR2 YNNKEL come from the germline V gene (reference sequence). The V end was cut by 2 bases, the J end by 7 bases, with 12 bases between. Indicated time point: newly diagnosed GD, antithyroid drugs for less than 3 months. The TCR library was made from RNA extracted from PBMCs. From an endocrinology department in Xi'an, China, came the patients. This sample also appeared in a second study, on T cells in Graves' hyperthyroidism and ophthalmopathy. That work contributes: Hyperthyroidism, newly diagnosed and lasting under 2 months, affected patients aged 18 to 65.

The chain links TRBV3-1 to TRBJ1-6; maybe TRBD1 (6 bases). The receptor was isolated from a woman aged 25 to 39 with Graves disease. The sample in question was peripheral blood mononuclear cells (PBMCs), obtained at new diagnosis, from a patient treated with antithyroid drugs. The chain's CDR3 is CASSQSTGGNSPLHF. The CDR3 DNA follows: TGTGCCAGCAGCCAATCGACAGGAGGGAATTCACCCCTCCACTTT.